The 27 T cell receptor beta chains below come from one sample, sequenced in a study of OX40 agonist ivuxolimab in advanced cancers. Data came from immunoSEQ multiplex PCR; TCRdb stores just in-frame clones and leaves some out. The table includes tens of thousands of clones, roughly 80% detected once. This specimen was CD4+ or CD8+ T cells sorted from blood, taken in a trial of the OX40 agonist ivuxolimab. All receptors derive from an adult with an advanced solid tumor such as melanoma, head and neck, liver or kidney cancer.

J is TRBJ1-1 and V is TRBV27; tentatively, D is TRBD1 (5 bases). This CDR3 spans 14 amino acids. The V end was cut by 5 bases, the J end by 7 bases, with 17 bases between. Per the germline V gene, CDR1 is MNHEY and CDR2 is SMNVEV (reference sequence). The DNA for the CDR3 is TGTGCCAGCAGTAGCAGACAGATGAGAGTTGAAGCTTTCTTT. It translates to CASSSRQMRVEAFF.

This rearrangement joins TRBV28 to TRBJ1-2; no clear D. V shed 6 bases and J shed 7 bases, with 15 bases lying between them. Germline V CDR1 and CDR2: MDHEN, SYDVKM. The CDR3 is 13 amino acids. The chain's CDR3 is CASSHSGWSGYTF. CDR3 nucleotide sequence: TGTGCCAGCAGCCATTCCGGGTGGAGTGGCTACACCTTC.

V and J are TRBV5-1 and TRBJ1-2; the D gene is possibly TRBD1 (5 bases). Trimming left V 0 bases short and J 8 bases short, with 14 bases between. Germline values: CDR1 SGHRS, CDR2 YFSETQ. The CDR3 extends over 14 amino acids. CDR3 bases: TGCGCCAGCAGCTTGGTAACCGGGGCCGAGGGCTACACCTTC. This codes for CASSLVTGAEGYTF.

This rearrangement joins TRBV29-1 to TRBJ2-3; 10 nucleotides line up with TRBD1. V gave up 0 bases and J gave up 5 bases; unmatched junction bases: 2. Germline lookup yields CDR1 SQVTM and CDR2 ANQGSEA. CDR3 size: 14 residues. DNA of the CDR3: TGCAGCGTTGAAGAGGACAGGGGGAGAGATACGCAGTATTTT. As protein: CSVEEDRGRDTQYF.

V is TRBV30 and J is TRBJ2-7, with 9 nucleotides matching TRBD2. The CDR3 length is 13 residues. Germline CDR1 is GTSNPN and CDR2 is SVGIG (reference sequence). J was trimmed by 9 bases and V by 1 base; bases with no gene match: 7. The CDR3 nucleotides are TGTGCCTGGAGTGGAGCGGGGGGCGGAGTGCAGTACTTC. Its protein is CAWSGAGGGVQYF.

The J gene is TRBJ2-3, the V gene TRBV9; 8 bases match TRBD2. With 0 bases clipped from V and 2 bases from J, the junction kept 5 bases outside the gene matches. There are 16 residues in the CDR3. Germline CDR1 reads SGDLS; CDR2 reads YYNGEE. This CDR3 reads CASSVVSGRITDTQYF. The CDR3 region has the DNA TGTGCCAGCAGCGTAGTGAGCGGGAGAATCACAGATACGCAGTATTTT.

This CDR3 reads CASTSGLAGIFTDTQYF. CDR3 DNA: TGTGCCAGCACCTCAGGACTAGCAGGCATCTTCACAGATACGCAGTATTTT. The V call is TRBV5-4, the J call TRBJ2-3; 8 nucleotides line up with TRBD2. V shed 6 bases and J 2 bases; nucleotides not matched to a gene: 14. Germline loops: CDR1 SGHNT, CDR2 YYREEE (reference sequence). The CDR3 loop spans 17 amino acids.

This chain connects TRBV7-3 to TRBJ1-2; no definite D call. Germline V lookup: CDR1 SGHTA, CDR2 FQGTGA. The CDR3 consists of 13 residues. V was cut by 5 bases and J by 8 bases, with 15 bases left in between. The CDR3 loop reads CASSLSGPEGYTF. CDR3 nucleotide sequence: TGTGCCAGCAGCCTTTCCGGGCCAGAAGGCTACACCTTC.

V and J are TRBV28 and TRBJ2-1, with D hard to call. V lost 4 bases and J 5 bases, leaving 9 bases between the germline ends. The CDR3 contains 13 residues. Per the germline V gene, CDR1 is MDHEN and CDR2 is SYDVKM. CDR3 nucleotide sequence: TGTGCCAGCAGTTCTCCGGGTCACAATGAGCAGTTCTTC. Amino acid sequence: CASSSPGHNEQFF.

This clone has more than one count but fewer than ten. The DNA of the CDR3 is TGTGCCAGCAGTTTTCCAGGGGGTAATTCACCCCTCCACTTT. Encoded protein: CASSFPGGNSPLHF. This chain links TRBV27 with TRBJ1-6; 7 bases match TRBD1. With 3 bases clipped from V and 6 bases from J, the junction kept 2 bases outside the gene matches. In germline, CDR1 is MNHEY, CDR2 SMNVEV (reference sequence). This CDR3 contains 14 residues.

This sequence joins TRBV10-3 and TRBJ1-3; weak D call: TRBD1 (5 bases). This CDR3 spans 15 amino acids. CDR1 and CDR2 from the germline V gene are ENHRY and SYGVKD. V lost 3 bases and J 7 bases, leaving 16 bases between the germline ends. CDR3 nucleotides: TGTGCCATCAGTGATGGGGCAAACTCACGGAACACCATATATTTT. Protein: CAISDGANSRNTIYF.

The rearrangement links TRBV21-1 to TRBJ2-2; the table's D gene call, TRBD1, was not cross checked with the DNA. TRBV21-1 is annotated as a pseudogene. The CDR3 totals 12 residues. The CDR3 DNA sequence: TGTGCCAGCAGGGGCGTCACCGGGGAGCTGTTTTTT. Protein: CASRGVTGELFF.

The rearrangement links TRBV4-1 to TRBJ2-3; a weak D match, TRBD2 (5 bases). CDR3 length equals 16 residues. Germline V gives CDR1 MGHRA, CDR2 YSYEKL. V lost 3 bases and J lost 3, with 16 bases in between. The CDR3 region has the DNA TGCGCCAGCAGCCAGCGTAGCGACAAACGGACAGATACGCAGTATTTT. Protein sequence: CASSQRSDKRTDTQYF.

The chain links TRBV11-2 to TRBJ2-3; no clear D. The CDR3 loop spans 14 amino acids. V lost 0 bases to trimming and J lost 6 bases, with 10 bases between them. CDR1 and CDR2 (germline): SGHAT, FQNNGV. CDR3 loop: CASSLDGPLDTQYF. The CDR3, as DNA: TGTGCCAGCAGCTTAGATGGGCCCCTCGATACGCAGTATTTT.

The chain recombines TRBV5-1 with TRBJ2-3; a weak D match, TRBD1 (6 bases). V gave up 0 bases and J gave up 5 bases, with 19 bases separating them. This CDR3 contains 17 residues. Per germline, CDR1 SGHRS and CDR2 YFSETQ. In nucleotides, the CDR3 is TGCGCCAGCAGCTTGGGGACAGAGAATTTACCTAAAGATACGCAGTATTTT. Its translation: CASSLGTENLPKDTQYF.

J is TRBJ2-7 and V is TRBV29-1; D uncertain. Germline V gene sequence: CDR1 SQVTM, CDR2 ANQGSEA. The CDR3 has 11 residues. V lost 0 bases and J lost 4, with 4 bases in between. The CDR3 is CSVEDRYEQYF. Here the CDR3 DNA reads TGCAGCGTTGAAGACAGGTACGAGCAGTACTTC.

The count of this clone is one. This chain connects TRBV6-4 to TRBJ2-3, with 10 bases fitting TRBD2. Germline loops: CDR1 MRHNA, CDR2 SNTAGT. V lost 5 bases and J lost 0; bases outside the gene matches: 2. There are 15 residues in the CDR3. The CDR3 DNA reads TGTGCCAGCAGTCATAGCGGGGGGAGCACAGATACGCAGTATTTT. As protein: CASSHSGGSTDTQYF.

The chain combines TRBV6-5 with TRBJ1-1; TRBD1 matches 7 bases. Looked up from germline, CDR1 is MNHEY and CDR2 is SVGAGI. V shed 6 bases and J 5 bases; nucleotides not matched to a gene: 6. CDR3 length equals 13 residues. CDR3 protein: CASSTSGGTEAFF. Here the CDR3 DNA reads TGTGCCAGCAGCACTTCAGGGGGAACTGAAGCTTTCTTT.

The V call is TRBV19, the J call TRBJ1-3; unclear D gene. CDR1 and CDR2 (germline): LNHDA, SQIVND (reference sequence). The CDR3 sequence is 15 residues long. Trimming shortened V by 5 bases and J by 0 bases, and 11 bases separated the two germline ends. CDR3 loop: CASSRTLFSGNTIYF. In DNA, the CDR3 is TGTGCCAGTAGTCGGACGTTATTCTCTGGAAACACCATATATTTT.

This chain links TRBV27 with TRBJ1-5, with 9 bases identical to TRBD1. This CDR3 comprises 15 residues. J gave up 5 bases and V 5 bases, and 7 bases lay outside the gene matches. Germline V gives CDR1 MNHEY, CDR2 SMNVEV (reference sequence). The CDR3 region is CASSGGQGIYQPQHF. The CDR3 region has the DNA TGTGCCAGCAGTGGGGGACAGGGCATCTATCAGCCCCAGCATTTT.

The gene calls are TRBV6-1 and TRBJ2-7; 8 bases line up with TRBD2. This CDR3 has 16 amino acids. The V gene's germline CDR1 is MNHNS and CDR2 SASEGT. V was pared by 1 base and J by 0 bases, with 5 bases of the junction left unmatched. CDR3 DNA: TGTGCCAGCAGTGAAGAGAAGCGGGGGTCCTCCTACGAGCAGTACTTC. Encoded protein: CASSEEKRGSSYEQYF.

V gene TRBV27 combines with J gene TRBJ1-1; the match to TRBD1 covers 7 bases. In germline, CDR1 is MNHEY, CDR2 SMNVEV (reference sequence). The CDR3 totals 15 residues. Losses at the gene ends were 2 bases for V and 4 bases for J; bases not matched to a gene: 7. The CDR3 loop is CASSLTQTGSTEAFF. CDR3 DNA sequence: TGTGCCAGCAGTTTAACACAGACAGGGAGCACTGAAGCTTTCTTT.

The chain combines TRBV7-9 with TRBJ2-3, with D perhaps matching TRBD2 (5 bases). The length of the CDR3 is 13 residues. Germline CDR1 is SEHNR and CDR2 is FQNEAQ (reference sequence). V lost 3 bases and J 2 bases, leaving 6 bases between the germline ends. CDR3 nucleotide sequence: TGTGCCAGCAGCTTGGAGGACACAGATACGCAGTATTTT. Translating gives CASSLEDTDTQYF.

This clone has just one count. The gene calls are TRBV27 and TRBJ1-1; D is perhaps TRBD1 (6 bases). CDR1 and CDR2 (germline): MNHEY, SMNVEV (reference sequence). The CDR3 is 13 residues long. V lost 8 bases to trimming and J lost 4 bases, with 14 bases between them. CDR3 nucleotides: TGTGCCAGCTGCAAGGGGGTGAGCACTGAAGCTTTCTTT. This codes for CASCKGVSTEAFF.

By share of the sample, this clone is medium-sized (0.01 to 0.1%). The gene calls are TRBV9 and TRBJ2-7, with 9 nucleotides matching TRBD2. Trimming cost V 4 bases and J 6 bases; bases outside gene matches: 11. The CDR3 has 15 amino acids. Looked up from germline, CDR1 is SGDLS and CDR2 is YYNGEE. The DNA of the CDR3 is TGTGCCAGCAGCTTCGCCGGGACTAGCTCGTCCGAGCAGTACTTC. Amino acid sequence: CASSFAGTSSSEQYF.

This clone has only one observation. The chain combines TRBV19 with TRBJ2-1, with 9 bases that match TRBD1. This CDR3 is built from 15 residues. Germline values: CDR1 LNHDA, CDR2 SQIVND (reference sequence). With V trimmed by 7 bases and J by 0 bases, 4 bases remained unmatched. The CDR3 nucleotides are TGTGCCAGTATCATGACAGGGGGCTCCTACAATGAGCAGTTCTTC. Translation: CASIMTGGSYNEQFF.

The rearrangement joins TRBV29-1 to TRBJ2-7, with TRBD1 matching over 7 bases. The CDR3 totals 12 residues. The trim removed 5 bases at V and 0 bases at J, leaving 1 base unmatched. Germline V lookup: CDR1 SQVTM, CDR2 ANQGSEA. The DNA of the CDR3 is TGCAGCGTTCGGGACAGCTCCTACGAGCAGTACTTC. It specifies CSVRDSSYEQYF.